One sample yielded the 18 T cell receptor beta chains listed below, sequenced in a study of shared clonotypes between healthy human individuals. Produced via immunoSEQ multiplex PCR; TCRdb's table is partial and in-frame only. The sample includes around 500,000 clones, around 80% of them seen just once. Specimen: PBMCs. All receptors come from a woman in her 40s in good health. Some clones in this sample may be carry-over from other donors' samples.

This chain links TRBV18 with TRBJ2-5, with 9 bases lining up with TRBD1. The germline gives CDR1 KGHSH, CDR2 LQKENI. Losses at the gene ends were 5 bases for V and 5 bases for J; bases not matched to a gene: 6. The CDR3 covers 14 residues. The DNA for the CDR3 is TGTGCCAGCTCAGCAACAGGGGGCAGGGAGACCCAGTACTTC. This gives the protein CASSATGGRETQYF.

The chain employs TRBV9 and TRBJ2-2; D perhaps matches TRBD2 (6 bases). The ends were cut back, 2 bases at V and 0 bases at J, with 14 bases in the middle. This CDR3 has 17 amino acids. Germline-derived CDR1 and CDR2 are SGDLS and YYNGEE. CDR3 bases: TGTGCCAGCAGCGTTAGCGGAGCGTCGACGAACACCGGGGAGCTGTTTTTT. Translated, it gives CASSVSGASTNTGELFF.

This clone was detected a few times. The rearrangement links TRBV28 to TRBJ1-3; possible D gene TRBD1, 5 bases. This CDR3 region has 16 residues. V was clipped by 4 bases and J by 0 bases, with 13 bases between them. The germline V gene encodes CDR1 MDHEN and CDR2 SYDVKM. Here the CDR3 DNA reads TGTGCCAGCAGTTCCCCAGGGAGGGGCTCTGGAAACACCATATATTTT. Translating gives CASSSPGRGSGNTIYF. Full variable domain (missing parts from reference TRBV28 and TRBJ1-3): DVKVTQSSRYLVKRTGEKVFLECVQDMDHENMFWYRQDPGLGLRLIYFSYDVKMKEKGDIPEGYSVSREKKERFSLILESASTNQTSMYLCASSSPGRGSGNTIYFGEGSWLTVV.

Details on this clone: One end of the junction is discordant with germline, which a read error may explain. The J gene is TRBJ2-7, the V gene TRBV7-3, with 7 positions matching TRBD1. CDR3 length: 12 amino acids. CDR1 SGHTA and CDR2 FQGTGA come from the germline V gene. CDR3 DNA: TGTGCCAGCAGCTTCTGGACAGGCCAGGAAAGTTTC. Amino acid sequence: CASSFWTGQESF.

A word on this clone: A much larger clone lies a single base off, so this may be a read error. DNA of the CDR3: TGTGCCTGGAGGGCGACAGGGGCAGGAAATCAGCCCCGGCATTTT. It codes for CAWRATGAGNQPRHF. The chain carries TRBV30 and TRBJ1-5; TRBD1 matches 8 bases. The germline gives CDR1 GTSNPN, CDR2 SVGIG (reference sequence). The CDR3 spans 15 residues. Full variable domain (rest looked up from reference TRBV30 and TRBJ1-5): SQTIHQWPATLVQPVGSPLSLECTVEGTSNPNLYWYRQAAGRGLQLLFYSVGIGQISSEVPQNLSASRPQDRQFILSSKKLLLSDSGFYLCAWRATGAGNQPRHFGDGTRLSIL.

Comment on this clone: A far larger clone differs by one base, so this is likely a read error. This same CDR3 is encoded by further DNA sequences in the sample. The chain employs TRBV2 and TRBJ2-3; TRBD2 matches 9 bases. The CDR3 length is 18 residues. Germline CDR1 reads SNHLY; CDR2 reads FYNNEI. CDR3 DNA sequence: TGTGCCAGCTACGGCGCTTTAGCGGGAGATCTTAGCACAGATACGCAATATTTT. Translated, it gives CASYGALAGDLSTDTQYF.

This chain connects TRBV4-2 to TRBJ1-4, with 8 bases identical to TRBD1. Germline V lookup: CDR1 LGHNA, CDR2 YNFKEQ. This CDR3 is 15 amino acids long. The V gene end was trimmed by 1 base and the J gene end by 4 bases; junction bases not matched to a gene: 2. CDR3 in DNA: TGTGCCAGCAGCCAAGCGGGACAGGTTAATGAAAAACTGTTTTTT. Translation: CASSQAGQVNEKLFF.

This clone was seen a few times. This sequence joins TRBV5-6 and TRBJ2-5, with a tentative D call TRBD2 (6 bases). Germline V gene lookup returns CDR1 SGHDT and CDR2 YYEEEE. CDR3 length equals 14 residues. With 2 bases removed from V and 2 bases from J, the gap between germline ends came to 10 bases. For the CDR3, the DNA is TGTGCCAGCAGCTTTGGGACTGGTCAAGAGACCCAGTACTTC. It yields the protein CASSFGTGQETQYF.

Comment on this clone: Its ends do not fully match the called genes, so a read error is possible. The chain links TRBV15 to TRBJ2-5, with D possibly called TRBD1 or TRBD2 (5 bases each). This CDR3 spans 14 amino acids. Germline lookup yields CDR1 LNHNV and CDR2 YYDKDF (reference sequence). CDR3 nucleotides: TGTGCCACCAGCAGAGAAGCGAGGGTAGGGGCTAGCCACTTC. Translated: CATSREARVGASHF.

The CDR3 bases are TGTGCCAGCAGCCCGTCGCAGGGGACCAACTATGGCTACACCTTC. This gives the protein CASSPSQGTNYGYTF. J is TRBJ1-2 and V is TRBV5-5, with D possibly being TRBD1 (6 bases). Germline CDR1 reads SGHKS; CDR2 reads YYEKEE (reference sequence). V lost 4 bases and J lost 2, with 15 bases in between. This CDR3 has 15 residues.

The chain joins TRBV28 to TRBJ1-3; D is unresolved. The length of the CDR3 is 14 residues. Germline CDR1 and CDR2: MDHEN and SYDVKM. V dropped 4 bases and J dropped 0 bases, with 7 bases sitting between them. CDR3 in DNA: TGTGCCAGCAGTTCCCCCGGCTCTGGAAACACCATATATTTT. This sequence encodes CASSSPGSGNTIYF.

The J gene is TRBJ2-1, the V gene TRBV5-4, with 15 bases lining up with TRBD2. The CDR3 covers 16 residues. Trimming removed 1 base from V and 6 bases from J; junction bases left unmatched: 2. CDR1 SGHNT and CDR2 YYREEE come from the germline V gene (reference sequence). The CDR3 DNA follows: TGTGCCAGCAGCTTGCTGGGACTAGCGGGAGGCAATGAGCAGTTCTTC. Its translation: CASSLLGLAGGNEQFF.

The count of this clone is one. This chain uses TRBV9 with TRBJ2-1, with 8 nucleotides matching TRBD2. This CDR3 has 16 residues. Germline V gene sequence: CDR1 SGDLS, CDR2 YYNGEE. With 4 bases clipped from V and 6 bases from J, the junction kept 12 bases outside the gene matches. CDR3 sequence: CASSISGSHRFNEQFF. DNA of the CDR3: TGTGCCAGCAGCATCAGCGGGAGCCATCGCTTCAATGAGCAGTTCTTC.

V and J are TRBV15 and TRBJ2-7, with D tentatively TRBD1 or TRBD2 (6 bases each). The V end lost 5 bases, the J end lost 2 bases, and 16 bases lay between the germline ends. The CDR3 length is 15 residues. The germline V gene has CDR1 LNHNV and CDR2 YYDKDF (reference sequence). CDR3 DNA sequence: TGTGCCACCAGCCGGGGATGGGGGGCCGCCTACGAGCAGTACTTC. Amino acid sequence: CATSRGWGAAYEQYF.

V is TRBV6-5 and J is TRBJ2-3; 9 nucleotides align to TRBD2. The germline CDR1 and CDR2 sequences are MNHEY and SVGAGI. Trimming took 7 bases from V and 6 from J; bases not matched to a gene: 5. The length of the CDR3 is 13 residues. Here the CDR3 reads CASTLTSGDTQYF. The DNA of the CDR3 is TGTGCCAGCACCCTAACTAGCGGGGATACGCAGTATTTT.

Comments on this clone: This may come from a read error, since a much larger clone is one base off. Within the sample, other DNA sequences also encode this same CDR3. V gene TRBV7-9 combines with J gene TRBJ2-7; no definite D call. CDR1 and CDR2 from the germline V gene are SEHNR and FQNEAQ (reference sequence). The CDR3 sequence is 11 residues long. The CDR3 DNA reads TGCGCCAGCAGCTTAACAACTACTCTGTACTTC. Its translation: CASSLTTTLYF.

The rearrangement uses TRBV30 and TRBJ2-2; weak D call: TRBD1 (6 bases). Germline V lookup: CDR1 GTSNPN, CDR2 SVGIG (reference sequence). V lost 3 bases and J 4 bases, leaving 12 bases between the germline ends. The CDR3 spans 14 residues. The CDR3 sequence: CAWSPTGFTGELFF. Here the CDR3 DNA reads TGTGCCTGGAGCCCGACAGGATTCACCGGGGAGCTGTTTTTT.

V gene TRBV2 combines with J gene TRBJ2-6; a possible D gene is TRBD1 (6 bases). The CDR3 sequence is 17 residues long. CDR1 SNHLY and CDR2 FYNNEI come from the germline V gene. V was trimmed by 6 bases and J by 1 base, leaving 16 bases between them. The DNA for the CDR3 is TGTGCCAGCAGCCGGTCCCCACAGGGTTCTGGGGCCAACGTCCTGACTTTC. Translation: CASSRSPQGSGANVLTF.